This T cell receptor (beta chain) was documented in a study of T cells after yellow fever vaccination. The study's findings and limits: Only a small proportion of the clonotypes turned up in both the CD4 and the CD8 compartments, likely arising from convergent recombination. Subsequent booster samples again held most clones from primary vaccination (less than 98% CD4, nearly 90% CD8).

The CDR3 is 14 residues long. Trimming cost V 4 bases and J 2 bases, with 12 bases left between them. CDR1 and CDR2 from the germline V gene are MNHEY and SVGAGI. This clonotype was recorded at least ten times. Its antigen is not known. Universal primer sites and UMIs were introduced during 5'RACE template-switching synthesis of TCR cDNA. TCRdb re-derived calls from the 5' RACE reads in MiXCR, one entry per CDR3 protein. The sample has hundreds of thousands of distinct CDR3 sequences, around 6.5% seen once. The source was PBMCs, collected 5 days after the yellow fever booster vaccination. This clonotype was sampled from a man under 40 who received the YFV17D yellow fever vaccine. The chain employs TRBV6-5 and TRBJ2-7, with D possibly being TRBD1 or TRBD2 (5 bases each). This CDR3 is CASSSGPDPYEQYF. CDR3 sequence (DNA): TGTGCCAGCAGTTCGGGACCGGACCCCTACGAGCAGTACTTC.